What follows is one TCR beta chain and its context. Antigen unknown. This entry belongs to a study of T-cell memory formation after mild COVID-19. General study results and limits: Later expanders leaned toward CD4+, whereas clones contracting from day 15 to 85 were balanced CD4/CD8. Pre-infection memory contained some responding clones, which suggested that cross-reactive memory had joined. Mainly CM and EM harbored the contracting CD4+ clones; mainly EMRA harbored the CD8+ ones.

From the 5' RACE reads, TCRdb called clonotypes with MiXCR, one entry per CDR3 protein. The sample yields 350,000 to 500,000 distinct CDR3 sequences, under 25% seen once. This CDR3 is 14 amino acids long. J lost 7 bases, V lost 3 bases, and 5 bases had no gene match. Germline V gene sequence: CDR1 LNHNV, CDR2 YYDKDF (reference sequence). The chain combines TRBV15 with TRBJ1-2; 10 nucleotides line up with TRBD1. Material: PBMCs or a T cell subset sorted from them (not recorded which). This clonotype was sampled from an adult woman who had mild COVID-19 (a few samples of this study predate the infection). Cell type and time point are not known. The CDR3 DNA is TGTGCCACCAGCAGGACAGGGGGCCCGAGTGGCTACACCTTC. This translates into CATSRTGGPSGYTF.